These T cell receptor beta chains were read from a single sample in a study of blood T cell repertoires in COVID-19. Assay: immunoSEQ multiplex PCR; the TCRdb copy retains only in-frame clones and omits some. The sample gives 100,000 to 150,000 clones, around 87% of which show up once; around 2.1% is in the top ten. Sequenced material: peripheral blood. All receptors come from a man between 65 and 79 years old with active COVID-19. CDR3s include the opening cysteine and the closing phenylalanine or tryptophan. Each record gives: CDR3 length, J gene, V gene, D gene, CDR3 protein, CDR3 DNA. The D gene is left open where the match is weak.

15 | TRBJ1-2 | TRBV7-9 | TRBD1 | CASSPLGGAKDGYTF | TGTGCCAGCAGCCCCCTAGGGGGCGCGAAAGATGGCTACACCTTC
15 | TRBJ1-5 | TRBV28 | TRBD1 | CASSPGTGRGQPQHF | TGTGCCAGCAGCCCCGGGACAGGGAGAGGCCAGCCCCAGCATTTT
14 | TRBJ2-5 | TRBV18 | . | CASSPSARQETQYF | TGTGCCAGCTCACCCTCGGCCAGGCAAGAGACCCAGTACTTC
15 | TRBJ1-1 | TRBV30 | TRBD1 | CAWSTPGQGKTEAFF | TGTGCCTGGAGTACCCCGGGACAGGGAAAGACTGAAGCTTTCTTT
14 | TRBJ2-4 | TRBV12-2 | . | CASRLVDRENIQYF | TGTGCAAGTCGCTTGGTTGACAGAGAAAACATTCAGTACTTC
16 | TRBJ2-7 | TRBV21-1 | . | CASSKGGTGGGSEQYF | TGTGCCAGCAGCAAAGGAGGGACAGGGGGTGGAAGCGAGCAGTACTTC
12 | TRBJ2-7 | TRBV5-6 | TRBD2 | CASSLAGGYPYF | TGTGCCAGCAGCTTGGCGGGGGGATATCCGTACTTC
17 | TRBJ2-5 | TRBV18 | TRBD2 | CASSPIPGLAGKETQYF | TGTGCCAGCTCACCAATCCCTGGACTAGCGGGAAAAGAGACCCAGTACTTC
16 | TRBJ2-3 | TRBV10-1 | TRBD2 | CASSEATSGRSDTQYF | TGCGCCAGCAGTGAGGCAACTAGCGGGAGATCAGATACGCAGTATTTT
14 | TRBJ2-3 | TRBV5-1 | . | CASSLEPPQGTQYF | TGCGCCAGCAGCTTGGAACCTCCGCAGGGAACGCAGTATTTT